This T cell receptor beta chain is from a study of human versus mouse CDR3 diversity and MHC coevolution. Turning to the study itself: immunoSEQ was reported to reach one in 200,000 T cells sensitivity.

Comments on this clone: The antigen remains unidentified.

Clones were read by immunoSEQ multiplex PCR, and TCRdb kept only the in-frame ones, dropping some. The sample includes roughly 80,000 clones, approximately 92% of them seen just once. This CDR3 comprises 15 residues. CDR1 KGHSH and CDR2 LQKENI come from the germline V gene. Unmatched junction bases numbered 4, after V lost 5 bases and J lost 2 bases. Study-wide results and caveats: On average, humans showed more CDR3 deletions and insertions than mice. Over five MHC II alleles selected the human T cells.

The chain employs TRBV18 and TRBJ2-7, with TRBD1 matching 12 bases. This clonotype was obtained from a person aged 30-70 years in good health. Sequencing was carried out using naive CD4+ T cells from blood. Regarding subset: CD45RO-negative CD62L-positive naive CD4 T cells. The CDR3 sequence: CASSEGQGAPYEQYF. The CDR3 bases are TGTGCCAGCTCAGAGGGACAGGGGGCCCCCTACGAGCAGTACTTC.